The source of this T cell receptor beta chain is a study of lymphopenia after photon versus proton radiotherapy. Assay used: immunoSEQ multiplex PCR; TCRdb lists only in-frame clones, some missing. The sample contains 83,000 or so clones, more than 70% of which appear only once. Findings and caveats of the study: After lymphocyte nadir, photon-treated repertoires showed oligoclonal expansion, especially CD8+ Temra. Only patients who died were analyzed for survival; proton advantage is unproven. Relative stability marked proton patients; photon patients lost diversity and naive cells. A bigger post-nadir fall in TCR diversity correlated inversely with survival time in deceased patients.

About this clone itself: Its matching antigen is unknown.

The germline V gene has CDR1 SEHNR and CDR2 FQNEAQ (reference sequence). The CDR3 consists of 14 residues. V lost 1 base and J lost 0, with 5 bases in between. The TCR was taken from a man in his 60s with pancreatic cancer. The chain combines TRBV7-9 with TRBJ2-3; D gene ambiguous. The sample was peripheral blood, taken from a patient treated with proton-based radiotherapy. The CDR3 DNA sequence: TGTGCCAGCAGCTTAGACGTTAGCACAGATACGCAGTATTTT. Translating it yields CASSLDVSTDTQYF.